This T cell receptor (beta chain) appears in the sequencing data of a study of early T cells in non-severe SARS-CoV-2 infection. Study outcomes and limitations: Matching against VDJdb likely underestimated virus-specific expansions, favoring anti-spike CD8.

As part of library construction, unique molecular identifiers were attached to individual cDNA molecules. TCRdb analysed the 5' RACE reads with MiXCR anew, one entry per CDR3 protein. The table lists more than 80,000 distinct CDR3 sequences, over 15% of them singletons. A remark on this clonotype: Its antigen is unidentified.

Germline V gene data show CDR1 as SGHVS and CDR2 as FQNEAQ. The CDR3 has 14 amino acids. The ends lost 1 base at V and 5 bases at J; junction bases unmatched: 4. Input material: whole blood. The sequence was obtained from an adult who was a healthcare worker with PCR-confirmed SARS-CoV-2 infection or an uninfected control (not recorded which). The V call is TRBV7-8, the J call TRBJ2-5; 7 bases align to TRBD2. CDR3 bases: TGTGCCAGCAGCTTAGGTCCTAGCGGTGAGACCCAGTACTTC. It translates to CASSLGPSGETQYF.